This entry lists 25 T cell receptor beta chains sequenced from one sample in a study of blood T cell repertoires in COVID-19. Assay used: immunoSEQ multiplex PCR; TCRdb lists only in-frame clones, some missing. The data contain some 250,000 clones, around 85% of them singletons. What was sequenced was peripheral blood. These receptors were collected from a woman in her 30s with COVID-19, enrolled during active disease.

The rearrangement joins TRBV5-1 to TRBJ1-1, with D perhaps TRBD1 (5 bases). The germline gives CDR1 SGHRS, CDR2 YFSETQ. The CDR3 runs to 14 residues. The V end lost 2 bases, the J end lost 4 bases, and 12 bases lay between the germline ends. The CDR3 region is CASSFYGGGTEAFF. The CDR3 bases are TGCGCCAGCAGCTTCTATGGGGGAGGCACTGAAGCTTTCTTT.

V gene TRBV18 combines with J gene TRBJ2-1; TRBD2 matches 9 bases. CDR1 KGHSH and CDR2 LQKENI come from the germline V gene. The CDR3 extends over 17 amino acids. Germline trimming cut 6 bases from V and 1 base from J; bases unmatched to any gene: 10. CDR3 coding DNA: TGTGCCAGCTCCCCCGGGTCACTAGCGGGTTCCTACAATGAGCAGTTCTTC. Protein sequence: CASSPGSLAGSYNEQFF.

This chain uses TRBV27 with TRBJ2-5, with a weak D call TRBD2 (5 bases). The CDR3 loop spans 13 amino acids. Germline loops: CDR1 MNHEY, CDR2 SMNVEV (reference sequence). Trimming removed 7 bases from V and 4 bases from J, with 13 bases in between. Here the CDR3 reads CASKASWGETQYF. The DNA of the CDR3 is TGTGCCAGCAAGGCTAGCTGGGGAGAGACCCAGTACTTC.

Only a few counts were recorded for this clone. The chain links TRBV3-1 (or the pseudogene TRBV3-2) to TRBJ1-5; 7 bases map to TRBD1. Germline CDR1 and CDR2: LGHDT and YNNKEL (reference sequence). The V gene end was trimmed by 4 bases and the J gene end by 2 bases; junction bases not matched to a gene: 2. The CDR3 has 14 residues. CDR3 bases: TGTGCCAGCAGCCTGCAGGGGGGCAATCAGCCCCAGCATTTT. Protein: CASSLQGGNQPQHF.

This clone turned up a few times. The chain joins TRBV5-1 to TRBJ2-2; perhaps TRBD1 as D (5 bases). The CDR3 has 15 residues. The V and J ends lost 4 bases and 1 base respectively, with 11 bases between them. The germline CDR1 and CDR2 sequences are SGHRS and YFSETQ. The chain's CDR3 is CASSRWTMNTGELFF. CDR3 coding DNA: TGCGCCAGCAGCCGGTGGACAATGAACACCGGGGAGCTGTTTTTT.

The chain has TRBV2 and TRBJ2-3; 11 positions match TRBD1. The V segment lost 8 bases and the J segment 2 bases; nucleotides outside the gene matches: 0. CDR1 is SNHLY and CDR2 is FYNNEI in the germline V gene. This CDR3 region has 13 residues. Written as DNA, the CDR3 is TGTGCCAGCGGACAGGGGGCCACAGATACGCAGTATTTT. Protein sequence: CASGQGATDTQYF.

This rearrangement joins TRBV6-5 to TRBJ2-1; 7 nucleotides align to TRBD1. Germline V gene sequence: CDR1 MNHEY, CDR2 SVGAGI. The CDR3 has 14 residues. Trimming at V came to 4 bases and at J to 4 bases, leaving 4 bases not matched to a gene. DNA for the CDR3: TGTGCCAGCAGTTGGGGGACAGATTACAATGAGCAGTTCTTC. It translates to CASSWGTDYNEQFF.

The rearrangement uses TRBV11-2 and TRBJ2-1, with 7 bases lining up with TRBD2. Per the germline V gene, CDR1 is SGHAT and CDR2 is FQNNGV. The CDR3 length is 14 residues. V gave up 5 bases and J gave up 10 bases; unmatched junction bases: 11. The CDR3 DNA sequence: TGTGCCAGCAGCCCAAGGGACTACCCCCCCGAGCAGTTCTTC. Amino acid sequence: CASSPRDYPPEQFF.

This clone showed up just a few times. The chain recombines TRBV5-5 with TRBJ2-7, with D possibly TRBD1 on 6 matching bases. CDR1 and CDR2 from the germline V gene are SGHKS and YYEKEE (reference sequence). This CDR3 has 13 amino acids. Trimming cost V 3 bases and J 1 base, with 8 bases left between them. CDR3 nucleotides: TGTGCCAGCAGCTGGACAGAGTCCTACGAGCAGTACTTC. Its translation: CASSWTESYEQYF.

The chain is built from TRBV10-1 and TRBJ2-5; D possibly corresponds to TRBD1 (6 bases). CDR1 is WNHNN, CDR2 SYGVQD, per germline (reference sequence). The CDR3 covers 13 residues. With 9 bases removed from V and 3 bases from J, the gap between germline ends came to 14 bases. The CDR3 loop reads CASQGSGEETQYF. The CDR3 DNA reads TGCGCCAGTCAGGGTTCAGGGGAAGAGACCCAGTACTTC.

The chain links TRBV2 to TRBJ2-5; D is unresolved. CDR1 and CDR2 (germline): SNHLY, FYNNEI. This CDR3 is built from 14 residues. The V end was cut by 2 bases, the J end by 5 bases, with 12 bases between. The CDR3 bases are TGTGCCAGCAGTGAAATTAGTGGTGAGGAGACCCAGTACTTC. Encoded protein: CASSEISGEETQYF.

This chain joins TRBV25-1 and TRBJ2-7, with D possibly TRBD2 on 6 matching bases. Germline CDR1 is MGHDK and CDR2 is SYGVNS. The V gene lost 6 bases and the J gene lost 5 bases, with 17 bases spanning the gap. CDR3 size: 14 residues. This chain's CDR3 is CASSLAGGRNEQYF. For the CDR3, the DNA is TGTGCCAGCAGCCTCGCCGGGGGAAGGAACGAGCAGTACTTC.

The rearrangement links TRBV27 to TRBJ2-7; 12 bases align to TRBD2. The CDR3 is made up of 16 amino acids. Germline V gene data show CDR1 as MNHEY and CDR2 as SMNVEV (reference sequence). V lost 2 bases, J lost 3 bases, and 5 bases stayed unmatched. CDR3 sequence (DNA): TGTGCCAGCAGTTTAGGTCCTAGCGGGGGGGTCTACGAGCAGTACTTC. Encoded protein: CASSLGPSGGVYEQYF.

The chain couples TRBV7-9 to TRBJ2-7; TRBD1 matches 10 bases. Germline CDR1 SEHNR, CDR2 FQNEAQ (reference sequence). CDR3 length: 16 residues. J gave up 3 bases and V 3 bases, and 8 bases lay outside the gene matches. CDR3 nucleotide sequence: TGTGCCAGCAGCTTGGGTGGGACAGGGGTTGACTACGAGCAGTACTTC. Its translation: CASSLGGTGVDYEQYF. The full variable domain, in which reference TRBV7-9 and TRBJ2-7 provide the parts outside the CDR3, is DTGVSQNPRHKITKRGQNVTFRCDPISEHNRLYWYRQTLGQGPEFLTYFQNEAQLEKSRLLSDRFSAERPKGSFSTLEIQRTEQGDSAMYLCASSLGGTGVDYEQYFGPGTRLTVT.

V is TRBV3-1 (or the pseudogene TRBV3-2) and J is TRBJ1-6; no clear D. Germline V gives CDR1 LGHDT, CDR2 YNNKEL (reference sequence). The V and J ends lost 0 bases and 10 bases respectively, with 13 bases between them. The CDR3 extends over 15 amino acids. The CDR3: CASSQDSRSGSPLHF. CDR3 bases: TGTGCCAGCAGCCAAGACAGCAGGTCTGGATCACCCCTCCACTTT.

The V and J genes are TRBV11-2 and TRBJ1-1, with D perhaps matching TRBD1 (6 bases). There are 15 residues in the CDR3. The V and J ends lost 6 bases and 5 bases respectively, with 19 bases between them. Looked up from germline, CDR1 is SGHAT and CDR2 is FQNNGV. The CDR3, as DNA: TGTGCCAGCAGGCCTCAGGGGAGCTGGAGTACTGAAGCTTTCTTT. The encoded protein is CASRPQGSWSTEAFF.

This clone occurred a few times. J is TRBJ2-5 and V is TRBV7-2; 9 positions match TRBD2. Germline V gives CDR1 SGHTA, CDR2 FQGNSA. The CDR3 sequence is 15 residues long. The J segment lost 6 bases and the V segment lost 2 bases, leaving 7 bases of the junction unmatched. The CDR3 is CASSLQRGVRQTQYF. The CDR3 DNA reads TGTGCCAGCAGCTTACAGCGGGGGGTCCGGCAGACCCAGTACTTC.

The rearrangement uses TRBV4-1 and TRBJ1-2; TRBD1 matches at 10 bases. CDR1 and CDR2 from the germline V gene are MGHRA and YSYEKL. CDR3 length: 14 amino acids. V was pared by 4 bases and J by 8 bases, with 7 bases of the junction left unmatched. The CDR3, as DNA: TGCGCCAGCAGCCTGCAGACAGGGGGCGGCGGCTACACCTTC. It encodes CASSLQTGGGGYTF.

J is TRBJ1-2 and V is TRBV28; D gene ambiguous. Germline loops: CDR1 MDHEN, CDR2 SYDVKM. The V and J ends lost 5 bases and 0 bases respectively, with 7 bases between them. This CDR3 has 13 residues. The CDR3 reads CASSHNTNYGYTF. The CDR3 DNA is TGTGCCAGCAGTCACAACACTAACTATGGCTACACCTTC.

The V and J genes are TRBV14 and TRBJ1-1; D uncertain. Looked up from germline, CDR1 is SGHDN and CDR2 is FVKESK. The V end lost 6 bases, the J end lost 1 base, and 15 bases lay between the germline ends. CDR3 length equals 15 residues. CDR3 residues: CASSPEGMGNTEAFF. CDR3 nucleotides: TGTGCCAGCAGTCCAGAGGGAATGGGGAACACTGAAGCTTTCTTT. Complete variable domain (other parts from reference TRBV14 and TRBJ1-1): EAGVTQFPSHSVIEKGQTVTLRCDPISGHDNLYWYRRVMGKEIKFLLHFVKESKQDESGMPNNRFLAERTGGTYSTLKVQPAELEDSGVYFCASSPEGMGNTEAFFGQGTRLTVV.

This rearrangement joins TRBV6-5 to TRBJ1-2; no definite D call. The CDR3 extends over 12 amino acids. The V end lost 8 bases, the J end lost 1 base, and 8 bases lay between the germline ends. Germline CDR1 is MNHEY and CDR2 is SVGAGI. DNA for the CDR3: TGTGCCAGCTTTCAGATTAACTATGGCTACACCTTC. Translating gives CASFQINYGYTF.

This clone was detected only once. The chain couples TRBV7-9 to TRBJ1-2, with D possibly matching TRBD1 (6 bases). Trimming stripped 1 base from V and 7 bases from J, with 13 bases between. The CDR3 totals 14 residues. Germline CDR1 and CDR2: SEHNR and FQNEAQ (reference sequence). Written as DNA, the CDR3 is TGTGCCAGCAGCTTAGAAGGGGACAAGAGTGGCTACACCTTC. Translating it yields CASSLEGDKSGYTF.

This chain links TRBV7-2 with TRBJ2-1, with 9 bases fitting TRBD2. The CDR3 extends over 18 amino acids. Germline trimming cut 2 bases from V and 7 bases from J; bases unmatched to any gene: 15. Germline CDR1 SGHTA, CDR2 FQGNSA. CDR3 nucleotides: TGTGCCAGCAGCTTATATCTCGTAACCGGGACTAGCAAAAATGAGCAGTTCTTC. It yields the protein CASSLYLVTGTSKNEQFF. Full variable domain (remainder filled in from reference TRBV7-2 and TRBJ2-1): GAGVSQSPSNKVTEKGKDVELRCDPISGHTALYWYRQSLGQGLEFLIYFQGNSAPDKSGLPSDRFSAERTGGSVSTLTIQRTQQEDSAVYLCASSLYLVTGTSKNEQFFGPGTRLTVL.

V usage is TRBV10-2 and J usage is TRBJ2-1, with D perhaps matching TRBD2 (5 bases). Trimming stripped 6 bases from V and 5 bases from J, with 11 bases between. The CDR3 has 13 residues. Per germline, CDR1 WSHSY and CDR2 SAAADI. CDR3 bases: TGCGCCAGCAGCGGACTGGACCACAATGAGCAGTTCTTC. Translated: CASSGLDHNEQFF.

The rearrangement links TRBV5-4 to TRBJ1-1; D remains ambiguous. Looked up from germline, CDR1 is SGHNT and CDR2 is YYREEE (reference sequence). This CDR3 is 14 amino acids long. Trimming shortened V by 2 bases and J by 8 bases, and 16 bases separated the two germline ends. The CDR3 coding sequence is TGTGCCAGCAGCTTAGGCACTGGGTACGGGGAAGCTTTCTTT. Encoded protein: CASSLGTGYGEAFF. Complete variable domain (other parts from reference TRBV5-4 and TRBJ1-1): ETGVTQSPTHLIKTRGQQVTLRCSSQSGHNTVSWYQQALGQGPQFIFQYYREEENGRGNFPPRFSGLQFPNYSSELNVNALELDDSALYLCASSLGTGYGEAFFGQGTRLTVV.